This TCR beta chain originates from a study of T cell clusters in autoimmune cytopenias. Study summary: Healthy control donors averaged approximately 56 years of age, with a median of approximately 60 years.

This CDR3 has 14 residues. Each sample's input was 200 to 300 ng genomic DNA, roughly 38,000 genome equivalents. This clonotype is called medium-sized (0.01 to 0.1%) based on its frequency. Multiplex touch-down PCR amplified TRB using TRB-A and TRB-B pools in one tube. TCRdb reprocessed the multiplex PCR reads, keeping one entry per CDR3 protein, no DNA. This table holds around 4,300 distinct CDR3 sequences. These data also formed part of another study, on T cell repertoires in aging, cancer and after chemotherapy. Per that study: Compared with age-matched healthy donors, untreated hematological or solid cancer patients showed higher blood TCR clonality. Across the chemotherapy interval, each cancer cohort showed higher median generation probability, suggesting thymic rebound. Immunological memory after chemotherapy cannot be judged from the repertoire data.

The sample taken for sequencing was peripheral blood. The sequence was collected from a human donor in good health. This rearrangement joins TRBV12-3 or TRBV12-4 to TRBJ1-2; lacking DNA, the TRBD1 call made by TCRdb goes unchecked. The CDR3 is CASSLRTGRYGYTF.